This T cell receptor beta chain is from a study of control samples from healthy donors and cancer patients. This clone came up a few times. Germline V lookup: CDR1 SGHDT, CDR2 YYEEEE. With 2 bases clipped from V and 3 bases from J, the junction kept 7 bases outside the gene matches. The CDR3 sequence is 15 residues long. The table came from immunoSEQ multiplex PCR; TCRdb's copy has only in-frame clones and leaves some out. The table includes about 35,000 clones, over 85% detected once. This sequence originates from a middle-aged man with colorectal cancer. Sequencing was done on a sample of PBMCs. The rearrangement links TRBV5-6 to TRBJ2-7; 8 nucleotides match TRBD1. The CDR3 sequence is CASSLADRGNYEQYF. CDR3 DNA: TGTGCCAGCAGCTTAGCCGACAGGGGAAACTACGAGCAGTACTTC.